This TCR beta chain was obtained from a study of T-cell reconstitution after alpha-beta-depleted transplantation in children. The authors prepared the TCRbeta library with unique molecular identifiers. TCRdb reanalysed the PCR reads using MiXCR and keeps one entry per CDR3 protein. Seen here are roughly 350,000 distinct CDR3 sequences, 10% observed once, and the top ten hold 2% to 3%. This clonotype was counted only a few times. Specimen: PBMCs from the stem cell graft donor, collected from the stem cell graft. This TCR was recovered from a human donor who donated a stem cell graft to a child with acute lymphoblastic leukemia.

The chain's CDR3 is CATSDSQGPMHTGELFF. The CDR3, as DNA: TGTGCCACCAGTGATTCACAGGGCCCAATGCACACCGGGGAGCTGTTTTTT. V gene TRBV24-1 combines with J gene TRBJ2-2; D possibly corresponds to TRBD1 (6 bases). This CDR3 is built from 17 residues. Trimming stripped 2 bases from V and 3 bases from J, with 15 bases between. Germline CDR1 KGHDR, CDR2 SFDVKD.